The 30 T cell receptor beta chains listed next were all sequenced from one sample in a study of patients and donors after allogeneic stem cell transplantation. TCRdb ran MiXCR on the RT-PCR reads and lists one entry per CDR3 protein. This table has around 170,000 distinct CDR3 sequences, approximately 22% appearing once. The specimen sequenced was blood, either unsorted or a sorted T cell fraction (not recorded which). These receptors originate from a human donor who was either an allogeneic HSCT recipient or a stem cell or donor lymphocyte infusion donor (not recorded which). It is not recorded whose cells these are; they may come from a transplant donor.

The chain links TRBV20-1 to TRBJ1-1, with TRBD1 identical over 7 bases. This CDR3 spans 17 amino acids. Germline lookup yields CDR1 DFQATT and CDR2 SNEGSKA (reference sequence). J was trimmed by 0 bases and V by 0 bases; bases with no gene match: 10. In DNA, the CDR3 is TGCAGTGCTAGAGATGTAGGGACAGCCAGCCTGAACACTGAAGCTTTCTTT. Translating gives CSARDVGTASLNTEAFF.

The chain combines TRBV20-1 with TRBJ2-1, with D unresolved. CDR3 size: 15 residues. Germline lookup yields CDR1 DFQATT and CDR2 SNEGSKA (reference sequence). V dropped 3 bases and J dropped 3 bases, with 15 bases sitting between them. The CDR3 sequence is CSASELSRNYNEQFF. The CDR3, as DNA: TGCAGTGCTAGTGAATTAAGCAGAAACTACAATGAGCAGTTCTTC.

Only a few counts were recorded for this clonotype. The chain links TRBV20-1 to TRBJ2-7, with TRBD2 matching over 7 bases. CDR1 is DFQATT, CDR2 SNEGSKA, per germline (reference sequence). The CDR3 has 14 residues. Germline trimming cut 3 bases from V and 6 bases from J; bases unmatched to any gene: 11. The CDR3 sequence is CSASFTRGFPEQYF. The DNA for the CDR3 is TGCAGTGCTAGTTTCACGCGGGGGTTCCCCGAGCAGTACTTC.

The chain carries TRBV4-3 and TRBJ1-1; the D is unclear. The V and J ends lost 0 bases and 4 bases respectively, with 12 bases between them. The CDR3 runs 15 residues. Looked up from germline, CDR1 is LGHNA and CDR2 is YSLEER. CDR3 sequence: CASSQDVGGGTEAFF. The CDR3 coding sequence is TGCGCCAGCAGCCAAGATGTGGGAGGAGGCACTGAAGCTTTCTTT.

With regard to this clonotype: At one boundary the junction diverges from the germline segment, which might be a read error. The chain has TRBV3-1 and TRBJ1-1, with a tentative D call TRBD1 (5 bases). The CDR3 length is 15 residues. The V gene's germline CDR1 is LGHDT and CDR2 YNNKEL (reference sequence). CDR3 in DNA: TGTGCCAGCAGCCAAGAGGGCAGTGTGGACACTGAAGCTTACTTT. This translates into CASSQEGSVDTEAYF.

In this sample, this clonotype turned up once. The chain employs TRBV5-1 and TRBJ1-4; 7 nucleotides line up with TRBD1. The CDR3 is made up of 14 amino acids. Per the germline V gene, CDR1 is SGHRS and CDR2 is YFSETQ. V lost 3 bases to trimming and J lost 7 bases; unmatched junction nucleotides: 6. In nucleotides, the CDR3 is TGCGCCAGCAGCTACAGGGGAAGCGGTGAAAAACTGTTTTTT. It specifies CASSYRGSGEKLFF.

CDR3: CASSLWTGLWTEAFF. In DNA form, the CDR3 reads TGTGCCAGCAGCTTATGGACAGGGTTGTGGACTGAAGCTTTCTTT. This chain joins TRBV7-2 and TRBJ1-1, with TRBD1 identical over 8 bases. Germline V gene sequence: CDR1 SGHTA, CDR2 FQGNSA. Germline trimming cut 2 bases from V and 5 bases from J; bases unmatched to any gene: 7. This CDR3 is 15 amino acids long.

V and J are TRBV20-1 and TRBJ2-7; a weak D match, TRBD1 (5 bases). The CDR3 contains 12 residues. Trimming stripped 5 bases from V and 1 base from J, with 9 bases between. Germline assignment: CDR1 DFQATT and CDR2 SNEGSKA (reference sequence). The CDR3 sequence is CSAETDSYEQYF. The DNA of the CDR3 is TGCAGTGCTGAGACAGATTCCTACGAGCAGTACTTC.

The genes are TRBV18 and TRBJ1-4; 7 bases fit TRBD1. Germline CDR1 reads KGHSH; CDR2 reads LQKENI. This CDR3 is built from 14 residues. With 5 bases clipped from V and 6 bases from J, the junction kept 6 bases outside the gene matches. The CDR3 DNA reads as TGTGCCAGCTCAGACGGACAGGCTGATGAAAAACTGTTTTTT. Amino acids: CASSDGQADEKLFF.

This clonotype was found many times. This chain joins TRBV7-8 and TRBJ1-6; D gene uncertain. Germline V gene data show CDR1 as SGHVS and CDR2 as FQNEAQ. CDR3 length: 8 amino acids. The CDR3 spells CARRPLHF. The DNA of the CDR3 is TGTGCAAGGAGGCCCCTCCACTTT.

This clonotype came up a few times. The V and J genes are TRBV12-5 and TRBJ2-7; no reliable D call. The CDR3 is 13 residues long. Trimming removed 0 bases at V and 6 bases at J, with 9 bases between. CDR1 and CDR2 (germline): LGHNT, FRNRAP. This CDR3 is CASGLVDWSEQYF. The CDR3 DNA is TGTGCTAGTGGTTTGGTAGACTGGAGCGAGCAGTACTTC.

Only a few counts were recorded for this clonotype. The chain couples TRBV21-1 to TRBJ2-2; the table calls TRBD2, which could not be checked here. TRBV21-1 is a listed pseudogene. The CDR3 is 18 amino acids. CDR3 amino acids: CASSKEGLAGANTGELFF. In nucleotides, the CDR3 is TGTGCCAGCAGCAAAGAGGGGCTAGCGGGAGCCAACACCGGGGAGCTGTTTTTT.

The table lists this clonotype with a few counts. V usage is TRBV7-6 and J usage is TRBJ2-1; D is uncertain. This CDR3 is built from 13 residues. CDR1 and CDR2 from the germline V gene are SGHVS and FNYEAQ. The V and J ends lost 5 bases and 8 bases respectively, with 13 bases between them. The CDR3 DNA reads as TGTGCCAGCAGCCAGAGCGACTTTTATGAGCAGTTCTTC. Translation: CASSQSDFYEQFF.

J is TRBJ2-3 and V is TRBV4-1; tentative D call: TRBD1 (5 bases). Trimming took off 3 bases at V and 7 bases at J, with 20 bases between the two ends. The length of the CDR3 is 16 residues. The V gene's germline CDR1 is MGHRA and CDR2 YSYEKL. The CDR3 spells CASSHKQARVENTQYF. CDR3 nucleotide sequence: TGCGCCAGCAGCCACAAACAGGCCAGGGTCGAAAATACGCAGTATTTT.

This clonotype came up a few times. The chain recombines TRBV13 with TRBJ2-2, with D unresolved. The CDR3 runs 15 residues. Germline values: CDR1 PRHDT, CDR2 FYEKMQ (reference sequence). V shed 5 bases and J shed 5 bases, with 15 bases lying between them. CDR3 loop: CASSPNPLFTGELFF. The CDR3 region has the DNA TGTGCCAGCAGCCCCAACCCCCTATTTACCGGGGAGCTGTTTTTT.

CDR3 loop: CASGKSSNGEQFF. The CDR3 nucleotides read TGTGCCAGCGGGAAATCTAGCAACGGTGAGCAGTTCTTC. The chain joins TRBV6-5 to TRBJ2-1, with TRBD2 as a possible D gene (5 bases). The V and J ends lost 8 bases and 9 bases respectively, with 17 bases between them. Germline V gene lookup returns CDR1 MNHEY and CDR2 SVGAGI. The CDR3 length is 13 residues.

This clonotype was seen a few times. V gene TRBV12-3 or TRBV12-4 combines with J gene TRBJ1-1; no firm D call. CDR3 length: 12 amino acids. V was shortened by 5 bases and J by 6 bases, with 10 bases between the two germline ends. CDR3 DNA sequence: TGTGCCAGCAGTCCCTATTGGGCTGAAGCTTTCTTT. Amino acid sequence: CASSPYWAEAFF.

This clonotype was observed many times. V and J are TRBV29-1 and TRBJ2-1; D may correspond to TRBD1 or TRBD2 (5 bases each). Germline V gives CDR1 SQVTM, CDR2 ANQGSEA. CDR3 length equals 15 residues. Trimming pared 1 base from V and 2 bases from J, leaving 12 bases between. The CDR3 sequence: CSVEVWDGAYNEQFF. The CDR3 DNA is TGCAGCGTTGAAGTGTGGGACGGAGCCTACAATGAGCAGTTCTTC.

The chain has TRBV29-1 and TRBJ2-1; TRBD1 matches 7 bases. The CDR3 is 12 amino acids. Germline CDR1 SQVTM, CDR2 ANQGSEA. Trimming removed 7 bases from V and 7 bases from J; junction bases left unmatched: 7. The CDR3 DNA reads TGCAGCGCAAAAGGACAGGCTAATGAGCAGTTCTTC. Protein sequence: CSAKGQANEQFF.

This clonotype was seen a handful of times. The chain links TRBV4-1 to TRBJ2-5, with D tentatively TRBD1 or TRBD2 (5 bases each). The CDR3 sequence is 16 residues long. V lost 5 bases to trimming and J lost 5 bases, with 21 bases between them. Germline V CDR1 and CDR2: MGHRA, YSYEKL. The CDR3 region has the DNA TGCGCCAGCAGCAATGAGGACTCCCTGTGGGGGGAGACCCAGTACTTC. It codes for CASSNEDSLWGETQYF.

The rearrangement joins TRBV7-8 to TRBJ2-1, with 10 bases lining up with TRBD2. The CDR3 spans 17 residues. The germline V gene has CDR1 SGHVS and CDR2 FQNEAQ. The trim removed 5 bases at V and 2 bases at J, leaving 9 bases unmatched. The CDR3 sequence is CASSVTGLAYTYNEQFF. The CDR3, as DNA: TGTGCCAGCAGCGTTACGGGACTAGCGTACACCTACAATGAGCAGTTCTTC.

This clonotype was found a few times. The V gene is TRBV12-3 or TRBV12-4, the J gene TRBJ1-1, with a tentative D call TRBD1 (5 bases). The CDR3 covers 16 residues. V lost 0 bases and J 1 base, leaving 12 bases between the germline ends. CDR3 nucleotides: TGTGCCAGCAGTTTAGCGCCCCTCGACAGGAACACTGAAGCTTTCTTT. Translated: CASSLAPLDRNTEAFF.

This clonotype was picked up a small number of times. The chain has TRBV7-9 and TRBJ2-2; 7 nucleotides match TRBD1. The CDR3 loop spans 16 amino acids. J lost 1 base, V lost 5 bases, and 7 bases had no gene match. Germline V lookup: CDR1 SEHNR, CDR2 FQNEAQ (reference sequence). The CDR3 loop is CASSARQGENTGELFF. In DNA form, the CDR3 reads TGTGCCAGCAGCGCACGACAGGGAGAGAACACCGGGGAGCTGTTTTTT.

CDR3 protein: CASSSDTVGTEAFF. CDR3 coding DNA: TGTGCCAGCTCATCGGACACGGTAGGGACTGAAGCTTTCTTT. The chain uses TRBV18 and TRBJ1-1, with D possibly matching TRBD1 (5 bases). V lost 5 bases and J 5 bases, leaving 15 bases between the germline ends. This CDR3 is 14 amino acids long. Germline CDR1 is KGHSH and CDR2 is LQKENI.

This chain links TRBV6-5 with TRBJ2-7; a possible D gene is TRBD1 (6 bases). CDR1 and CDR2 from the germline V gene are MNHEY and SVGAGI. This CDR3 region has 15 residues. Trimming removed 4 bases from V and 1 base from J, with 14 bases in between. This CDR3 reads CASSSPDSTSYEQYF. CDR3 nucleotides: TGTGCCAGCAGTTCCCCGGACAGTACATCCTACGAGCAGTACTTC.

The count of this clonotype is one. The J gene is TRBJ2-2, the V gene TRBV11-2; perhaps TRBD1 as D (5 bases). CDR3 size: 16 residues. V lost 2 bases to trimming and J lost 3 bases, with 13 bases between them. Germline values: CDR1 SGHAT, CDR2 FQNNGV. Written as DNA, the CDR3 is TGTGCCAGCAGCTTACCTCAGGGAACTTACACCGGGGAGCTGTTTTTT. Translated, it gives CASSLPQGTYTGELFF.

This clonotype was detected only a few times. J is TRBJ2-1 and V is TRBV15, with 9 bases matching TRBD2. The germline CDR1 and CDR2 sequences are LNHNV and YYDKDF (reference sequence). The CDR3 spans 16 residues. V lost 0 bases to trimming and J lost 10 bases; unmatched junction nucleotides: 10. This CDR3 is CATSRDTGGRAGEQFF. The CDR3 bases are TGTGCCACCAGCAGAGATACAGGCGGGAGGGCCGGGGAGCAGTTCTTC.

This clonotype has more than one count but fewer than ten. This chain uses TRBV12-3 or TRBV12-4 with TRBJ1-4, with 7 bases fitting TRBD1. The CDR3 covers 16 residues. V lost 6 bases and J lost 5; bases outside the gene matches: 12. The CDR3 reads CASSNGQALSNEKLFF. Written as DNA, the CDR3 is TGTGCCAGCAGCAACGGACAGGCCCTGTCAAATGAAAAACTGTTTTTT.

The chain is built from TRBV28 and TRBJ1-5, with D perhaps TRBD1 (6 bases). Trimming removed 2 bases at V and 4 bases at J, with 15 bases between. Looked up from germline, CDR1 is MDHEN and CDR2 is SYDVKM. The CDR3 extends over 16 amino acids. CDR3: CASSLGWTVTNQPQHF. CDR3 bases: TGTGCCAGCAGTTTAGGCTGGACAGTAACAAATCAGCCCCAGCATTTT.

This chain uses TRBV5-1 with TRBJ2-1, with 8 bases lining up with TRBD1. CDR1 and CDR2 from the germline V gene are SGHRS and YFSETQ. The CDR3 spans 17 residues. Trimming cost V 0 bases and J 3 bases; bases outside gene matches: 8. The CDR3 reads CASSLGPRTGYYNEQFF. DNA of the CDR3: TGCGCCAGCAGCTTGGGACCCCGGACAGGGTACTACAATGAGCAGTTCTTC.